One T cell receptor (beta chain) is described in this entry. Its antigen is undetermined. Primed by a sample-barcoded 5' primer and a J-beta primer mix, a second PCR proceeded for 7 to 11 cycles. TCRdb reprocessed the 5' RACE reads via MiXCR and lists one record per CDR3 protein. The profile shows about 580,000 distinct CDR3 sequences, less than 60% of them singletons. This record comes from a study of blood T cells in healthy people across ages. Study-level points and caveats: Researchers report that TCR beta diversity correlated strongly with naive T cell percentage.

This clonotype was sampled from a man older than 75 in good health. The sequenced sample was blood.

The CDR3 DNA reads as TGTGCCAGCAGAGCAGAAAACTATGGCTACACCTTC. It specifies CASRAENYGYTF. The V call is TRBV7-9, the J call TRBJ1-2; D is unclear. The CDR3 runs to 12 residues. V gave up 6 bases and J gave up 2 bases, with 7 bases separating them. Germline-derived CDR1 and CDR2 are SEHNR and FQNEAQ (reference sequence).